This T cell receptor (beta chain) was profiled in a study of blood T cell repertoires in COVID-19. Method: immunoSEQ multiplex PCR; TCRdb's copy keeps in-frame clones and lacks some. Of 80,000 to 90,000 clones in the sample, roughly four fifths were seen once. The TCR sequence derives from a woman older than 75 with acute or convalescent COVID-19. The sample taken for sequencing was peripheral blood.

The CDR3 sequence: CASSPVLTPDEQFF. The CDR3 DNA reads TGTGCCAGCAGTCCCGTATTAACTCCGGATGAGCAGTTCTTC. V usage is TRBV6-5 and J usage is TRBJ2-1; D unresolved. The CDR3 loop spans 14 amino acids. Germline CDR1 reads MNHEY; CDR2 reads SVGAGI. V was clipped by 5 bases and J by 8 bases, with 16 bases between them.